One T cell receptor (beta chain) is described in this entry. These data belong to a study of CD8 T cells in Susac syndrome. Negative magnetic isolation gave CD8+ and CD4+ cells; FACS enriched CD8+ TEMRA. Per germline, CDR1 MNHEY and CDR2 SVGAGI. The V and J ends lost 2 bases and 8 bases respectively, with 15 bases between them. The CDR3 spans 14 residues. Random hexamers were used to reverse transcribe the RNA input (roughly 0.5 to 1 ug). Using its own MiXCR run on the immunoSEQ multiplex PCR reads, TCRdb lists one record per CDR3 protein. The sample has more than 150,000 distinct CDR3 sequences, about 95% seen once; the top ten hold 0.14% to 0.15%.

This sequence originates from a human donor with multiple sclerosis. V and J are TRBV6-5 and TRBJ1-2; no clear D. Specimen: CD8+ T cells from PBMCs. Here the CDR3 reads CASSYAGGIQGYTF. CDR3 coding DNA: TGTGCCAGCAGTTACGCTGGAGGGATACAAGGCTACACCTTC.